This TCR beta chain stems from a study of blood T cell repertoires in COVID-19. As originally analysed: Amplification with reference gene primers provided the estimates of nucleated cell counts. The method was immunoSEQ multiplex PCR; TCRdb's version includes in-frame clones alone and lacks a portion of them. The D gene and trimming were derived from the DNA, and the V and J assignments and clone size from that table. The table shows some 45,000 clones, with roughly 92% occurring only once. Trimming removed 0 bases from V and 0 bases from J, with 7 bases in between. CDR3 length equals 15 residues. Germline lookup yields CDR1 SGHRS and CDR2 YFSETQ. This clone was observed once.

Sequencing used peripheral blood. The V call is TRBV5-1, the J call TRBJ1-3, with D unclear. The sequence was collected from a man in his forties or fifties with active COVID-19. CDR3 in amino acids: CASSLEGSSGNTIYF. The CDR3 DNA is TGCGCCAGCAGCTTGGAAGGGAGCTCTGGAAACACCATATATTTT.